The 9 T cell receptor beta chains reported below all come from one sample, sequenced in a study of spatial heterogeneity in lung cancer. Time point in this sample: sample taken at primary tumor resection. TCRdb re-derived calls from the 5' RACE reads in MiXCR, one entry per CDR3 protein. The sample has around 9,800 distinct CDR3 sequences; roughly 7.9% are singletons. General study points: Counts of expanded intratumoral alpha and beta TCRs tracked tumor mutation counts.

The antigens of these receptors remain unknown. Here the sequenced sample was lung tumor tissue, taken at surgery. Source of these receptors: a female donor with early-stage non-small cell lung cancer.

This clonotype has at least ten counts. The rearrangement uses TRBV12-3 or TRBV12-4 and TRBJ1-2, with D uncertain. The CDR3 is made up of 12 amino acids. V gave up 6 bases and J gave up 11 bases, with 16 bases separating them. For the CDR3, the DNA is TGTGCCAGCAGGCCGGGCACACGGGGTTACACCTTC. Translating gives CASRPGTRGYTF.

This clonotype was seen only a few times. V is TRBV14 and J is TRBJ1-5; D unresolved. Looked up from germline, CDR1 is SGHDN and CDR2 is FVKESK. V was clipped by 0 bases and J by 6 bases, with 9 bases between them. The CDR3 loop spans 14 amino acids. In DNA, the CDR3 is TGTGCCAGCAGCCAAGATGGGGTAGGTCAGCCCCAGCATTTT. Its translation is CASSQDGVGQPQHF.

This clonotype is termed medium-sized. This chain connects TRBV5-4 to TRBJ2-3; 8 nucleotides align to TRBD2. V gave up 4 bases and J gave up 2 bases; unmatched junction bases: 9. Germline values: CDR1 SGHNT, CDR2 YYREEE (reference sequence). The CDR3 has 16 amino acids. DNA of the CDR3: TGTGCCAGCAGCCCCCGCGAGCGGGGGACCACAGATACGCAGTATTTT. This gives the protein CASSPRERGTTDTQYF.

The CDR3 DNA sequence: TGCGCCAGCAGTCATCCAAACACCGGGGAGCTGTTTTTT. The encoded protein is CASSHPNTGELFF. The chain has TRBV23-1 and TRBJ2-2; D not certain. TRBV23-1 is marked as an open reading frame, function uncertain. The CDR3 extends over 13 amino acids. Deletions cut 3 bases from V and 2 bases from J, with 4 bases between.

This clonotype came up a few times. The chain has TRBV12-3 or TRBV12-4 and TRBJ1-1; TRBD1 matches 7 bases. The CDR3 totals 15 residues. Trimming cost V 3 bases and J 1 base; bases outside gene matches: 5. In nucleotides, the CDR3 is TGTGCCAGCAGTTTTACAGGGGTAGAGAACACTGAAGCTTTCTTT. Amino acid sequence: CASSFTGVENTEAFF.

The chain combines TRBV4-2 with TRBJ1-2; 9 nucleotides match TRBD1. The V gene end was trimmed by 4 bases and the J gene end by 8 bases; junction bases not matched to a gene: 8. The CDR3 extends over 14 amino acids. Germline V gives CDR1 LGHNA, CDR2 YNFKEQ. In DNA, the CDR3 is TGTGCCAGCAGCCCGTTACAGGGGGCGGAGGGCTACACCTTC. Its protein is CASSPLQGAEGYTF.

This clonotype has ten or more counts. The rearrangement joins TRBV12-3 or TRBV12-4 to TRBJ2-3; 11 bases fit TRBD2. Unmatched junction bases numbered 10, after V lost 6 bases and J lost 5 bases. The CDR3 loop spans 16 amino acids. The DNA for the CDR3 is TGTGCCAGCAGCCGCCTAGCGGGGGGCACGGGAGATACGCAGTATTTT. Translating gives CASSRLAGGTGDTQYF.

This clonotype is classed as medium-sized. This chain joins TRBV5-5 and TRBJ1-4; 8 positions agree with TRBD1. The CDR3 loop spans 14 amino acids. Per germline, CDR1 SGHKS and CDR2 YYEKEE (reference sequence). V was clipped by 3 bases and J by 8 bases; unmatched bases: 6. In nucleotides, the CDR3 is TGTGCCAGCAGCTGGACAGGGACAGGAGAAAAACTGTTTTTT. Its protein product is CASSWTGTGEKLFF.

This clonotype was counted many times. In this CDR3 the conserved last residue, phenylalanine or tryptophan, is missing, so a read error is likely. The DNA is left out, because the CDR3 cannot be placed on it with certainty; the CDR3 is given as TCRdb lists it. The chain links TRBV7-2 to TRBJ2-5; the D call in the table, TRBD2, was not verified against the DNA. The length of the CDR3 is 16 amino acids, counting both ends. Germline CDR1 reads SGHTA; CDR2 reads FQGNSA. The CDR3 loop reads CASSLGNDLASGLRYL.